Each of the 10 T cell receptor beta chains below was sequenced from the same sample in a study of cytomegalovirus exposure and HLA in healthy donors. A multiplex PCR was run with 60 Vbeta primers and 13 Jbeta primers. Sequenced by immunoSEQ multiplex PCR; TCRdb stores in-frame clones only, minus some. The table lists roughly 100,000 clones, more than 70% of them singletons, with approximately 2% in the top ten. Sequencing input: PBMCs. These receptors came from a man aged 25-45 years in good health and CMV-seronegative.

The chain uses TRBV4-2 and TRBJ2-5; the match to TRBD2 covers 7 bases. Germline CDR1 LGHNA, CDR2 YNFKEQ. The CDR3 is 16 residues long. V was clipped by 4 bases and J by 1 base; unmatched bases: 9. CDR3 nucleotide sequence: TGTGCCAGCAGCCTTGCGGGGGATCCCACCCAAGAGACCCAGTACTTC. Translating it yields CASSLAGDPTQETQYF.

The chain combines TRBV28 with TRBJ2-5; tentatively, D is TRBD2 (7 bases). CDR1 is MDHEN and CDR2 is SYDVKM in the germline V gene. The V and J ends lost 3 bases and 2 bases respectively, with 16 bases between them. The CDR3 loop spans 16 amino acids. In nucleotides, the CDR3 is TGTGCCAGCAGTTTCGGGAGCGGGACAATTCAAGAGACCCAGTACTTC. Translation: CASSFGSGTIQETQYF.

This clone occurred a few times. V gene TRBV28 combines with J gene TRBJ2-7; 8 bases agree with TRBD1. This CDR3 contains 17 residues. V trimming: 6 bases; J trimming: 3 bases; junction bases outside the gene matches: 16. CDR1 and CDR2 from the germline V gene are MDHEN and SYDVKM. The DNA for the CDR3 is TGTGCCAGCAGCCCCCGCTCGACAGGGGTATTGCTCTACGAGCAGTACTTC. Translation: CASSPRSTGVLLYEQYF.

The V and J genes are TRBV5-1 and TRBJ2-3, with TRBD2 matching over 11 bases. Germline V gene lookup returns CDR1 SGHRS and CDR2 YFSETQ. The V and J ends lost 0 bases and 4 bases, in that order; junction bases with no gene match: 4. The CDR3 covers 16 residues. The CDR3 DNA follows: TGCGCCAGCAGCTTGGAAACTAGCGGGAGATCAGATACGCAGTATTTT. It codes for CASSLETSGRSDTQYF.

This chain joins TRBV4-3 and TRBJ1-3; D may be TRBD1 (5 bases). The CDR3 extends over 17 amino acids. Germline-derived CDR1 and CDR2 are LGHNA and YSLEER. V dropped 0 bases and J dropped 0 bases, with 12 bases sitting between them. CDR3 DNA sequence: TGCGCCAGCAGCCAAGATGTTCCCAGGGACTCTGGAAACACCATATATTTT. It specifies CASSQDVPRDSGNTIYF.

The chain links TRBV5-5 to TRBJ1-1, with unresolved D. Deletions cut 4 bases from V and 4 bases from J, with 17 bases between. The CDR3 runs to 15 residues. Germline CDR1 SGHKS, CDR2 YYEKEE (reference sequence). CDR3: CASSKRHPSSTEAFF. CDR3 DNA: TGTGCCAGCAGCAAAAGACACCCGAGTAGCACTGAAGCTTTCTTT.

This clone was detected a few times. This rearrangement joins TRBV2 to TRBJ1-1; TRBD1 might be the D (5 bases). This CDR3 is 14 amino acids long. Looked up from germline, CDR1 is SNHLY and CDR2 is FYNNEI. V was shortened by 6 bases and J by 2 bases, with 13 bases between the two germline ends. CDR3 sequence: CASRAGLLNTEAFF. CDR3 nucleotides: TGTGCCAGCAGGGCGGGACTCCTAAACACTGAAGCTTTCTTT.

The V call is TRBV5-1, the J call TRBJ2-1; 8 bases align to TRBD2. Germline V gene sequence: CDR1 SGHRS, CDR2 YFSETQ. V trimming: 3 bases; J trimming: 2 bases; junction bases outside the gene matches: 1. CDR3 size: 14 residues. The CDR3 DNA reads TGCGCCAGCAGCTCCGGGGGGGCCTACAATGAGCAGTTCTTC. Translating gives CASSSGGAYNEQFF.

J is TRBJ2-7 and V is TRBV6-5; a possible D gene is TRBD2 (5 bases). Germline CDR1 reads MNHEY; CDR2 reads SVGAGI. V lost 0 bases and J lost 3, with 9 bases in between. The CDR3 has 14 residues. The CDR3 reads CASSYSAGIYEQYF. The CDR3 bases are TGTGCCAGCAGTTACTCAGCCGGGATCTACGAGCAGTACTTC.

The genes are TRBV28 and TRBJ2-5; 7 bases are shared with TRBD1. Trimming cost V 6 bases and J 1 base; bases outside gene matches: 2. Germline CDR1 reads MDHEN; CDR2 reads SYDVKM. The CDR3 length is 13 residues. CDR3 nucleotides: TGTGCCAGCAGGGGGACAGCCCAAGAGACCCAGTACTTC. This sequence encodes CASRGTAQETQYF.